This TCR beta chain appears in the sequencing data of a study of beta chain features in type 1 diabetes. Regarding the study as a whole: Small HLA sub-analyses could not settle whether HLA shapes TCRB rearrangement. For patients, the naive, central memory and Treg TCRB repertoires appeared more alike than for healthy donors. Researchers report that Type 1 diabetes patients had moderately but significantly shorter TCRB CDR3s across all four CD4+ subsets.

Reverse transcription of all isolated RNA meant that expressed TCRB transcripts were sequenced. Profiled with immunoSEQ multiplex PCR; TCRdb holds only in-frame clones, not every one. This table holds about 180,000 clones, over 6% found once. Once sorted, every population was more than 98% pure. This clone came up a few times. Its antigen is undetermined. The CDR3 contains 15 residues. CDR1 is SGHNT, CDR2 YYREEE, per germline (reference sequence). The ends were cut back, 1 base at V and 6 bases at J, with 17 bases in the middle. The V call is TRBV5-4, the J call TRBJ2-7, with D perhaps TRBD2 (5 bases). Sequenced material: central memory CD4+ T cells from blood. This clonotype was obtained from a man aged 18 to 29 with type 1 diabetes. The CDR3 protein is CASSLRLRGSLEQYF. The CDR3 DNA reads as TGTGCCAGCAGCTTGAGACTTAGAGGGAGTCTCGAGCAGTACTTC.